One TCR beta chain is described in this entry. These data belong to a study of blood T cell repertoires in COVID-19. This table comes from immunoSEQ multiplex PCR, and its TCRdb copy is limited to in-frame clones, with some not included. Altogether a few hundred thousand clones are present, around nine tenths being singletons, with the ten largest covering about 15%. The TCR sequence derives from a woman aged 45-65 years with acute COVID-19. Sequenced material: PBMCs or T cells enriched from blood (not recorded which).

The CDR3 nucleotides are TGTGCCAGCAGCCAAAGGGGGCGGAACTACGAGCAGTACTTC. Amino acid sequence: CASSQRGRNYEQYF. The chain combines TRBV4-2 with TRBJ2-7; 7 nucleotides agree with TRBD1. This CDR3 is 14 amino acids long. Germline lookup yields CDR1 LGHNA and CDR2 YNFKEQ. The V gene end was trimmed by 2 bases and the J gene end by 3 bases; junction bases not matched to a gene: 4.